This T cell receptor beta chain derives from a study of OX40 agonist ivuxolimab in advanced cancers. A note on this clone: Antigen: not known.

Findings of the study overall: Antigens targeted by the expanded peripheral T cells were not determined.

Germline V gene data show CDR1 as LGHNT and CDR2 as FRNRAP. V lost 0 bases and J lost 6, with 9 bases in between. The CDR3 has 15 residues. Repertoires were generated with immunoSEQ multiplex PCR, while TCRdb's copy carries only in-frame clones and drops some. The sample lists more than 45,000 clones, over 65% occurring once. This chain joins TRBV12-5 and TRBJ1-6; the D is unclear. Sequenced material: CD4+ or CD8+ T cells sorted from blood, taken in a trial of the OX40 agonist ivuxolimab. This receptor was identified in an adult with an advanced solid tumor such as melanoma, head and neck, liver or kidney cancer. The CDR3 spells CASGLVHAPNSPLHF. Written as DNA, the CDR3 is TGTGCTAGTGGTTTGGTACATGCTCCTAATTCACCCCTCCACTTT.